This entry concerns a single TCR beta chain. This clonotype has at least ten counts. It has no known antigen specificity. Per-base quality was not reported, and no clone a single base away is much larger than it. Ophthalmopathy patients were characterized by moderately to severely active disease, a Clinical Activity Score of at least 3, a NOSPECS grade of at least 4, and a disease duration under 3 months. Patients with other autoimmune diseases, uncontrolled infections, pregnancy or lactation were excluded from the study. Clinical symptoms, serum thyroxine, TRAb, thyroid ultrasound and orbital computed tomography were used for diagnosis. PBMCs were isolated from about 9 ml of fresh peripheral blood by Ficoll-Paque density gradient centrifugation. Trizol reagent was used to extract the total RNA, and its quality was then checked on an Agilent 2100 Bioanalyzer. These data originate in a study of Graves' ophthalmopathy and Graves' hyperthyroidism (dated by TCRdb to 2016 to 2018). About the investigation overall: Peripheral blood was collected at initial diagnosis, before any treatment. To tell Graves' ophthalmopathy apart from Graves' hyperthyroidism, and to predict which patients would progress to ophthalmopathy, the study relied on TCR beta repertoire signatures. In total, over 130 blood samples were TCR-sequenced: some 43 ophthalmopathy, some 75 hyperthyroidism and approximately 17 hyperthyroidism-to-ophthalmopathy patients. To explore V-J signatures distinguishing ophthalmopathy from hyperthyroidism, a discovery set of 100 or so patients (around 42 ophthalmopathy, over 55 stable hyperthyroidism) was enrolled. The independent validation cohort included 18 hyperthyroidism patients plus 17 patients who later progressed from hyperthyroidism to ophthalmopathy. In over 5 hyperthyroidism patients, the T-cell repertoire of thyroid tissue was compared with the T-cell repertoire of blood. Following sample collection, hyperthyroidism patients were given methimazole at a starting dose of 30 mg daily, and ophthalmopathy patients were given high-dose intravenous methylprednisolone. The 100 discovery patients were divided at random into training and test sets in a 7:3 ratio. The paper as a whole reports these results and caveats: In cross-validation, the 13-signature model distinguished ophthalmopathy from stable hyperthyroidism with nearly 90% sensitivity and around 81% specificity, and in the test set the corresponding values were 80% and 75%. Sample size was not predetermined statistically, and investigators were not blinded to group allocation. Most of the expanded thyroid clonotypes with a frequency above 0.001 were also detected in blood, and it was suggested that the thyroid immune response may be reflected by blood repertoires. In validation, the model predicted ophthalmopathy progression with about 70% sensitivity and approximately 72% specificity; more than ten predicted patients were CT-confirmed with GO in a median of about 6.1 months.

For repertoire sequencing, the TCR beta CDR3 regions were amplified from RNA transcripts. The first round was an RT-PCR using HTBI primers with the Qiagen OneStep RT-PCR kit, and this first round was followed by a second-round multiplex PCR, then size selection and purification. Libraries were sequenced paired-end with 100 bp reads on an Illumina HiSeq2000. Processing in the source paper ran as follows. SOAPnuke was used to process the reads, removing any read that contained adapters or uncalled bases, had a mean Phred below 15, or lacked an exact match to the constant primer or identifier. COPE v1.2.5 was used to merge high-quality paired reads. Unique nucleotide sequences were defined as clonotypes and aligned to IMGT TRB V, D and J references using MiTCR v1.1. Analysis was restricted to V-J combinations with a frequency above 0.0001, which covered about 99% of repertoires. For each V-J combination, a TCR clonal expansion and chaos score was defined as the ratio of F50 clonal expansion to chaos observed in the TCRdist matrix. Features were reduced by Welch's t-statistics and random forest to over 10 V-J combinations, which fed a naive Bayes classifier. The Morisita-Horn index was used to measure how similar the thyroid and blood repertoires were. TCRdb applied fastp at Q25 and MiXCR to the public reads, then kept only in-frame beta chains. Identical CDR3 protein sequences are pooled into one entry, listed with their most common genes and DNA. The V and J calls were determined by TCRdb, not by the authors. The sample records 350,000 to 450,000 distinct CDR3 sequences, around 19% of which are singletons. The ten top clones hold around 1.5% of the sample.

The germline V gene encodes CDR1 SGHTS and CDR2 YDEGEE. The cysteine opens and the phenylalanine closes a CDR3 of 15 amino acids. Just CDR3 DNA is preserved here, 45 bases in frame from base 1. V drops 4 bases and J drops 7 bases, leaving 15 bases in between. The clonotype originates from a woman between 18 and 29 years old with Graves' ophthalmopathy. Donor details come from another sample of the same person, matched by shared clones. The sample comprised peripheral blood. The V gene is TRBV5-8 and the J gene is TRBJ1-6; matching of 5 bases hints at TRBD1 as the D gene. The CDR3 corresponds to CASSVRVNPNSPLHF. The nucleotides are TGTGCCAGCAGCGTCAGGGTTAACCCCAATTCACCCCTCCACTTT.